This T cell receptor (beta chain) was recovered during a study of blood T cell repertoires in COVID-19 (dated by TCRdb to about 2020). With regard to the full study: Samples covering the acute and convalescent phases of COVID-19 were provided by collaborators in the United States, Italy and Spain. The prospective study material was composed of cDNA or gDNA derived from T cells, B-cell-depleted T cells, or PBMCs. Subjects who had been exposed to COVID-19, were actively infected with it, or had recovered from it provided the deeply sampled blood TCRbeta repertoires that made up the dataset. The repertoires were released in a freely available public database meant as a resource for research on the immune response to SARS-CoV-2. Samples were obtained from the ongoing ImmuneRACE study (first 160 participants) and from over a thousand subjects provided by 6 global collaborators. A de-identified subject ID, COVID-19 status, age in years and sex were almost always included in the sample metadata. Where HLA class I and class II types were available, the types were taken from metadata supplied by the sample provider, not from assay-based typing.

Collaborating institutions collected whole blood in K2EDTA tubes following their own protocols. For TCRbeta analysis, collaborators shipped samples as frozen whole blood, isolated PBMCs, or DNA extracted from either of those sample types. TCRbeta CDR3 regions were amplified from genomic DNA by means of the immunoSEQ Assay, a bias-controlled multiplex PCR. The original methods were these. The number of nucleated cells in each sample was estimated from the amplification of reference gene primers within the assay. To quantify the absolute abundance of each unique TCRbeta CDR3 rearrangement, sequence reads were collapsed and filtered. Productive Simpson clonality was computed per sample as the square root of Simpson's diversity index over productive rearrangements. Here the immuneACCESS table is served through TCRdb, limited to in-frame sequences with V and J called. Missing clones are a known gap in these copies; in checked studies unresolved V genes cover under half, and the rest lacks a known reason. The V and J calls and clone size come from that table; D and trimming were worked out from the DNA. The sample table shows approximately 170,000 clones, and 80% to 90% are seen once. About 9.6% of the sample is taken by the ten largest.

Paper-wide results and their limitations: Clinical and demographic metadata were provided uncurated, with the amount varying by source and participant.

Details on this clone: It lacks a known antigen. Base quality data are lacking; no much larger clone is found one base away.

Material: peripheral blood. This TCR derives from a man between 45 and 60 years old with active or convalescent COVID-19.

CDR3 protein: CASSQIAGPSYNEQFF. The DNA sequence is TGTGCCAGCAGCCAAATAGCGGGCCCGAGCTACAATGAGCAGTTCTTC. The chain uses TRBV3-1 (or the pseudogene TRBV3-2) and TRBJ2-1, with 7 bases in between that match TRBD2. As encoded in the germline V gene (reference sequence), CDR1 is LGHDT while CDR2 is YNNKEL. Including cysteine and phenylalanine, the CDR3 has 16 amino acids. The only DNA kept is the CDR3, 48 bases in frame from the first base. Trimming takes 2 bases off V and 3 bases off J; junction bases not matched to a gene: 7.